Presented here are 8 T cell receptor beta chains from one specimen sequenced in a study of OX40 agonist ivuxolimab in advanced cancers. TCRdb keeps only in-frame clones here, not all; method: immunoSEQ multiplex PCR. Here the sample spans 70,000 to 95,000 clones, around nine tenths being singletons. The sequenced sample was CD4+ or CD8+ T cells sorted from blood, obtained in a trial of the OX40 agonist ivuxolimab. All receptors come from an adult with an advanced solid tumor such as melanoma, head and neck, liver or kidney cancer.

This clone appeared a single time. The V and J genes are TRBV7-3 and TRBJ2-3; 9 bases map to TRBD2. After removal of 5 bases from V and 4 bases from J, the junction contained 10 bases not matched to a gene. Germline V CDR1 and CDR2: SGHTA, FQGTGA. The CDR3 is made up of 16 amino acids. CDR3 protein: CASSLGPAGGADTQYF. The DNA for the CDR3 is TGTGCCAGCAGCCTAGGCCCAGCGGGAGGAGCAGATACGCAGTATTTT. The whole variable domain, filled in from reference TRBV7-3 and TRBJ2-3, reads GAGVSQTPSNKVTEKGKYVELRCDPISGHTALYWYRQSLGQGPEFLIYFQGTGAADDSGLPNDRFFAVRPEGSVSTLKIQRTERGDSAVYLCASSLGPAGGADTQYFGPGTRLTVL.

This chain connects TRBV5-8 to TRBJ2-7, with D possibly matching TRBD2 (7 bases). CDR3 size: 13 residues. Germline CDR1 is SGHTS and CDR2 is YDEGEE. V shed 1 base and J shed 7 bases, with 12 bases lying between them. CDR3 loop: CASSLRGGLEQYF. The DNA for the CDR3 is TGTGCCAGCAGCTTGAGGGGGGGGCTTGAGCAGTACTTC.

This chain uses TRBV6-1 with TRBJ2-1; 13 nucleotides align to TRBD2. The CDR3 runs 15 residues. Germline-derived CDR1 and CDR2 are MNHNS and SASEGT. Trimming took 8 bases from V and 6 from J; bases not matched to a gene: 7. Here the CDR3 DNA reads TGTGCCAGCCGGACTAGCGGGAGTCCCGCCAATGAGCAGTTCTTC. Residues: CASRTSGSPANEQFF.

The rearrangement joins TRBV6-1 to TRBJ1-5; 10 bases map to TRBD1. V lost 4 bases, J lost 1 base, and 7 bases stayed unmatched. This CDR3 spans 17 amino acids. Germline V lookup: CDR1 MNHNS, CDR2 SASEGT. This CDR3 reads CASSGVGTGVSNQPQHF. CDR3 DNA sequence: TGTGCCAGCAGTGGGGTCGGGACAGGGGTGAGCAATCAGCCCCAGCATTTT.

This rearrangement joins TRBV5-1 to TRBJ1-1, with D possibly matching TRBD1 (5 bases). The V end lost 3 bases, the J end lost 1 base, and 10 bases lay between the germline ends. The CDR3 runs to 14 residues. Germline CDR1 reads SGHRS; CDR2 reads YFSETQ. The CDR3 loop is CASSSGHGNTEAFF. DNA of the CDR3: TGCGCCAGCAGCTCTGGACACGGGAACACTGAAGCTTTCTTT.

The rearrangement links TRBV7-9 to TRBJ2-1, with D possibly being TRBD1 or TRBD2 (5 bases each). Trimming shortened V by 6 bases and J by 14 bases, and 17 bases separated the two germline ends. CDR1 SEHNR and CDR2 FQNEAQ come from the germline V gene (reference sequence). CDR3 length: 12 residues. The CDR3 region has the DNA TGTGCCAGCAGGGGAACAGGAGGCCGCAAGTTCTTC. Residues: CASRGTGGRKFF.

The CDR3 DNA reads TGTGCCAGCAGCTTAGCGGGTGTGGCGGGGGCCCAAGAGACCCAGTACTTC. Translating gives CASSLAGVAGAQETQYF. V and J are TRBV7-8 and TRBJ2-5, with a tentative D call TRBD2 (7 bases). This CDR3 is 17 amino acids long. The V and J ends lost 0 bases and 1 base respectively, with 15 bases between them. CDR1 SGHVS and CDR2 FQNEAQ come from the germline V gene.

This chain joins TRBV9 and TRBJ2-6; no reliable D call. V lost 0 bases and J 0 bases, leaving 4 bases between the germline ends. Looked up from germline, CDR1 is SGDLS and CDR2 is YYNGEE. The CDR3 length is 15 residues. This CDR3 reads CASSVGHSGANVLTF. In DNA, the CDR3 is TGTGCCAGCAGCGTAGGGCACTCTGGGGCCAACGTCCTGACTTTC.